Shown below are 13 T cell receptor beta chains from a single sample sequenced in a study of T cells in Graves' hyperthyroidism and ophthalmopathy. RNA transcripts provided the source from which TCR beta CDR3 regions were amplified. During a first-round RT-PCR of the TCR CDR3, the HTBI primer set was used. MiXCR, applied by TCRdb to the multiplex PCR reads, yields one record per CDR3 protein. The sample consists of about 590,000 distinct CDR3 sequences, less than 20% of them appearing once. The specimen sequenced was blood. Receptor source: a woman in her twenties or thirties with Graves' hyperthyroidism.

The CDR3 DNA is TGTGCCAGTAGTTCGAGGGGGGGTGAGCAGTTCTTC. It encodes CASSSRGGEQFF. This chain joins TRBV19 and TRBJ2-1; TRBD2 is a possible D gene (7 bases). The CDR3 is 12 amino acids. Trimming cost V 5 bases and J 9 bases, with 11 bases left between them. Germline loops: CDR1 LNHDA, CDR2 SQIVND (reference sequence).

On this clonotype itself: A read error may explain this, as a much larger clone is one base away. This likely comes from a read error, as the CDR3 has no conserved phenylalanine or tryptophan at its end. The V gene is TRBV28, the J gene TRBJ2-7; 7 nucleotides line up with TRBD2. Germline V gene lookup returns CDR1 MDHEN and CDR2 SYDVKM. V was pared by 9 bases and J by 2 bases, with 7 bases of the junction left unmatched. The CDR3 is made up of 13 amino acids. The CDR3 nucleotides read TGTGCCAGTTCTAGCGGCACCCCCTACGAGCAGTACTCC. This codes for CASSSGTPYEQYS.

The rearrangement links TRBV7-9 to TRBJ1-2; TRBD1 matches 9 bases. This CDR3 region has 16 residues. From germline, CDR1 is SEHNR and CDR2 FQNEAQ (reference sequence). Trimming removed 5 bases from V and 5 bases from J; junction bases left unmatched: 12. Here the CDR3 reads CASSIPGQGTLYGYTF. Written as DNA, the CDR3 is TGTGCCAGCAGCATACCGGGACAGGGAACTTTATATGGCTACACCTTC.

This clonotype was observed many times. J is TRBJ2-7 and V is TRBV20-1, with 10 positions matching TRBD1. Germline CDR1 reads DFQATT; CDR2 reads SNEGSKA (reference sequence). Unmatched junction bases numbered 3, after V lost 6 bases and J lost 1 base. This CDR3 comprises 13 residues. In DNA form, the CDR3 reads TGCAGTGCGGGGACAGGGGTTTCCTACGAGCAGTACTTC. Its protein is CSAGTGVSYEQYF.

This clonotype appeared a few times. The rearrangement joins TRBV6-1 to TRBJ1-3; unclear D gene. The germline V gene encodes CDR1 MNHNS and CDR2 SASEGT. This CDR3 is built from 15 residues. The V gene lost 6 bases and the J gene lost 2 bases, with 14 bases spanning the gap. The CDR3 nucleotides are TGTGCCAGCAGGAGCGGAGAAGTTGCTGGAAACACCATATATTTT. Protein product: CASRSGEVAGNTIYF.

J is TRBJ2-5 and V is TRBV20-1; D may be TRBD2 (6 bases). This CDR3 is built from 13 residues. V was shortened by 0 bases and J by 7 bases, with 12 bases between the two germline ends. From germline, CDR1 is DFQATT and CDR2 SNEGSKA (reference sequence). CDR3 in amino acids: CSAREVLRGTQYF. The DNA of the CDR3 is TGCAGTGCTAGAGAGGTCTTGCGGGGGACCCAGTACTTC.

This clonotype has a handful of counts. The chain couples TRBV4-1 to TRBJ1-5; no definite D call. Germline-derived CDR1 and CDR2 are MGHRA and YSYEKL. Trimming shortened V by 4 bases and J by 3 bases, and 7 bases separated the two germline ends. The CDR3 is 13 residues long. Written as DNA, the CDR3 is TGCGCCAGCAGCCCACGCCTCAATCAGCCCCAGCATTTT. Translation gives CASSPRLNQPQHF.

This clonotype has just a few counts. The CDR3 sequence: CSARDSGTGTDTQYF. DNA of the CDR3: TGCAGTGCTAGAGACTCCGGGACCGGGACAGATACGCAGTATTTT. V and J are TRBV20-1 and TRBJ2-3; D could derive from TRBD1 or TRBD2 (5 bases each). Germline lookup yields CDR1 DFQATT and CDR2 SNEGSKA (reference sequence). V was pared by 0 bases and J by 3 bases, with 13 bases between. This CDR3 spans 15 amino acids.

This chain uses TRBV5-1 with TRBJ2-4, with TRBD1 matching over 7 bases. Trimming took 0 bases from V and 2 from J; bases not matched to a gene: 8. Germline V gene lookup returns CDR1 SGHRS and CDR2 YFSETQ. CDR3 size: 17 residues. CDR3 loop: CASSLGVGGASKNIQYF. The CDR3 nucleotides read TGCGCCAGCAGCTTGGGTGTAGGGGGCGCATCCAAAAACATTCAGTACTTC. Based on the CDR3 plus reference TRBV5-1 and TRBJ2-4, the full variable domain is KAGVTQTPRYLIKTRGQQVTLSCSPISGHRSVSWYQQTPGQGLQFLFEYFSETQRNKGNFPGRFSGRQFSNSRSEMNVSTLELGDSALYLCASSLGVGGASKNIQYFGAGTRLSVL.

This clonotype was recorded many times. The chain recombines TRBV7-8 with TRBJ2-7; 11 bases agree with TRBD2. Germline V gene lookup returns CDR1 SGHVS and CDR2 FQNEAQ. After removal of 1 base from V and 7 bases from J, the junction contained 18 bases not matched to a gene. The CDR3 is 19 residues long. The CDR3 is CASSLVGGLAARGFEEQYF. CDR3 nucleotides: TGTGCCAGCAGCTTAGTGGGGGGACTAGCGGCCCGAGGATTTGAAGAGCAGTACTTC.

This clonotype showed up just a few times. This chain connects TRBV14 to TRBJ2-7; no clear D gene. Germline values: CDR1 SGHDN, CDR2 FVKESK. The germline V and J ends were trimmed by 8 bases and 1 base, with 12 bases remaining between them. This CDR3 region has 13 residues. CDR3 sequence: CASQTSWSYEQYF. The CDR3, as DNA: TGTGCCAGCCAGACGAGCTGGTCCTACGAGCAGTACTTC.

This clonotype was observed at least ten times. The chain employs TRBV29-1 and TRBJ2-3; the match to TRBD2 covers 14 bases. CDR3 size: 15 residues. V was clipped by 4 bases and J by 6 bases; unmatched bases: 6. The germline gives CDR1 SQVTM, CDR2 ANQGSEA. Here the CDR3 DNA reads TGCAGCGTTGTACCCGGGACTAGCGGGAGTGATACGCAGTATTTT. Residues: CSVVPGTSGSDTQYF.

The V call is TRBV20-1, the J call TRBJ1-2, with 8 bases identical to TRBD1. V lost 6 bases, J lost 2 bases, and 5 bases stayed unmatched. Germline assignment: CDR1 DFQATT and CDR2 SNEGSKA (reference sequence). The CDR3 has 13 amino acids. DNA of the CDR3: TGCAGTGCGCAGGGACAGGAGAACTATGGCTACACCTTC. It specifies CSAQGQENYGYTF.